A few counts support the clone carrying this TCR beta chain. This record belongs to a study of human T cells and chemical hapten exposure. Time point: pre-sensitization, week 0. Treatment denoted: therapeutic diphenylcyclopropenone sensitization with weekly scalp DPC. Blood sampling occurred before each patch-test application. This CDR3 contains 17 residues. Per germline, CDR1 DFQATT and CDR2 SNEGSKA (reference sequence). V was pared by 1 base and J by 3 bases, with 11 bases of the junction left unmatched. TCRdb passed the RACE reads through MiXCR, listing each CDR3 protein once. The sample lists around 260,000 distinct CDR3 sequences; about 9% were seen once.

This specimen consisted of whole blood, obtained in connection with sensitization to the hapten diphenylcyclopropenone (DPC). V gene TRBV20-1 combines with J gene TRBJ1-4; 7 nucleotides align to TRBD1. The clonotype was recovered from a woman in her thirties or forties with alopecia areata. Some clones in this sample may be carry-over from other donors' samples. The CDR3 DNA reads as TGCAGTGCTAGAGGAGCTGGCCAGGGGGTGTCTAATGAAAAACTGTTTTTT. Protein product: CSARGAGQGVSNEKLFF.